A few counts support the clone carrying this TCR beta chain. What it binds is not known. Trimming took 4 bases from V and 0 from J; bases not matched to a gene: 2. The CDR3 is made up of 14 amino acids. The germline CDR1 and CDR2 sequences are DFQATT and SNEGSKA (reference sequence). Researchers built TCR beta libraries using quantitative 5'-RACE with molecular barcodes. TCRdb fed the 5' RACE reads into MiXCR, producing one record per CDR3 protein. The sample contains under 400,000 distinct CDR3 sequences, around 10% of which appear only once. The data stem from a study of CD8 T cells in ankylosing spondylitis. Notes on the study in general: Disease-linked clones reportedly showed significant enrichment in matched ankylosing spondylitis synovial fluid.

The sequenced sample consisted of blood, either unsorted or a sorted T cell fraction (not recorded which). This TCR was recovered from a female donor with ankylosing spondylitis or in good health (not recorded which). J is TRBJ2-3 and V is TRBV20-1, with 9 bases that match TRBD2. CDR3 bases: TGCAGTGCTAAAGCGGGGGGAAGCACAGATACGCAGTATTTT. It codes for CSAKAGGSTDTQYF.